These T cell receptor beta chains were read from a single sample in a study of blood T cell repertoires in COVID-19. Profiling relied on immunoSEQ multiplex PCR, and the TCRdb table lists in-frame clones only, not all of them. The sample includes approximately 200,000 clones, about 85% of them seen just once. Sequencing was done on a sample of peripheral blood. These receptors all stem from a woman aged 60-75 years who had recovered from COVID-19. The CDR3 runs from the conserved cysteine through the conserved F or W. The D gene is left open where the match is weak. Size is omitted from some rows. Given values are once, few, many or a class for expanded clones.

V	D	size	J	CDR3	DNA
TRBV10-3	NA	NA	TRBJ2-7	CAISESTGAYEQYF	TGTGCCATCAGTGAGTCGACGGGAGCCTACGAGCAGTACTTC
TRBV4-3	TRBD2	few	TRBJ2-7	CASSQVGGGFGEQYF	TGCGCCAGCAGCCAAGTGGGGGGGGGATTCGGCGAGCAGTACTTC
TRBV7-6	NA	NA	TRBJ2-7	CASSPSQGYEQYF	TGTGCCAGCAGCCCATCCCAGGGCTACGAGCAGTACTTC
TRBV3-1/TRBV3-2	TRBD2	once	TRBJ2-5	CASSQGLSGGLGETQYF	TGTGCCAGCAGCCAAGGACTGTCGGGGGGGCTGGGGGAGACCCAGTACTTC
TRBV11-3	TRBD2	NA	TRBJ2-7	CASSLGGGSDEQYF	TGTGCCAGCAGCTTAGGCGGGGGGTCTGACGAGCAGTACTTC
TRBV7-3	NA	NA	TRBJ2-3	CASSLTSPDTQYF	TGTGCCAGCAGCTTGACTAGTCCAGATACGCAGTATTTT
TRBV5-6	NA	NA	TRBJ1-5	CASGRWGEGNQPQHF	TGTGCCAGCGGTAGATGGGGGGAGGGCAATCAGCCCCAGCATTTT
TRBV11-2	TRBD1	NA	TRBJ1-1	CASSRDRATEAFF	TGTGCCAGCAGCCGGGACAGGGCCACTGAAGCTTTCTTT
TRBV10-3	TRBD2	NA	TRBJ2-6	CAISESSGGGSGANVLTF	TGTGCCATCAGTGAGTCCAGCGGGGGAGGCTCTGGGGCCAACGTCCTGACTTTC
TRBV5-1	NA	NA	TRBJ2-3	CASSVGTVHMDTQYF	TGCGCCAGCAGCGTCGGGACTGTACACATGGATACGCAGTATTTT
TRBV9	NA	NA	TRBJ2-5	CASSPERGSGQQETQYF	TGTGCCAGCAGCCCCGAGAGGGGGAGTGGACAGCAAGAGACCCAGTACTTC
TRBV13	TRBD1	NA	TRBJ1-4	CASTKQGASTNEKLFF	TGTGCCAGCACCAAACAGGGGGCTTCAACTAATGAAAAACTGTTTTTT
TRBV2	TRBD2	NA	TRBJ2-2	CASSDKLAGTGELFF	TGTGCCAGCAGTGATAAACTAGCGGGGACCGGGGAGCTGTTTTTT
TRBV7-2	TRBD1	once	TRBJ2-2	CASSPPGQGAVGELFF	TGTGCCAGCAGTCCTCCGGGACAGGGGGCTGTCGGGGAGCTGTTTTTT
TRBV5-4	NA	NA	TRBJ1-2	CASSLSPGNGYTF	TGTGCCAGCAGCTTGTCGCCGGGGAATGGCTACACCTTC
TRBV9	TRBD2	NA	TRBJ2-3	CASSAPLSGGGTDTQYF	TGTGCCAGCAGCGCCCCCCTGAGCGGGGGGGGGACAGATACGCAGTATTTT
TRBV7-9	TRBD2	NA	TRBJ2-7	CASSTSLPGGGYSYEQYF	TGTGCCAGCAGCACTAGCCTCCCGGGCGGGGGTTACTCCTACGAGCAGTACTTC
TRBV19	TRBD1	NA	TRBJ1-2	CASSIDRTGKGYTF	TGTGCCAGTAGTATAGACCGGACAGGGAAAGGCTACACCTTC
TRBV6-6	TRBD2	NA	TRBJ2-5	CASRPGTREETQYF	TGTGCCAGCAGACCCGGGACTAGAGAAGAGACCCAGTACTTC
TRBV19	NA	NA	TRBJ1-4	CASSPTPGTNEKLFF	TGTGCCAGTAGTCCGACCCCAGGAACTAATGAAAAACTGTTTTTT
TRBV10-3	TRBD2	few	TRBJ2-5	CAISLAGRETQYF	TGTGCCATCAGTCTAGCGGGGAGGGAGACCCAGTACTTC
TRBV7-3	TRBD1	NA	TRBJ2-3	CASRGQGPTDTQYF	TGTGCCAGCAGGGGACAGGGGCCGACAGATACGCAGTATTTT
TRBV5-1	TRBD2	NA	TRBJ2-2	CASSLEVAGVTGELFF	TGCGCCAGCAGCTTGGAGGTAGCGGGGGTGACCGGGGAGCTGTTTTTT
TRBV9	TRBD2	NA	TRBJ2-5	CASSGFSGEETQYF	TGTGCCAGCAGCGGGTTTAGCGGGGAAGAGACCCAGTACTTC
TRBV10-3	NA	NA	TRBJ2-5	CATTPGSGQETQYF	TGTGCCACAACCCCCGGTTCGGGCCAAGAGACCCAGTACTTC
TRBV4-1	TRBD2	NA	TRBJ2-1	CASSQSRGGAVYNEQFF	TGCGCCAGCAGCCAGTCCCGCGGGGGGGCCGTATACAATGAGCAGTTCTTC
TRBV11-3	NA	NA	TRBJ2-3	CASSLRGGLPDTQYF	TGTGCCAGCAGCTTAAGGGGGGGCCTCCCAGATACGCAGTATTTT
TRBV3-1/TRBV3-2	TRBD1	NA	TRBJ1-2	CASSLPGQGSYGYTF	TGTGCCAGCAGCCTGCCGGGACAGGGGAGCTATGGCTACACCTTC
TRBV19	TRBD1	once	TRBJ1-1	CASTHDRENTEAFF	TGTGCCAGTACTCATGACAGGGAGAACACTGAAGCTTTCTTT
TRBV18	TRBD1	NA	TRBJ2-2	CASSPETGGVTGELFF	TGTGCCAGCTCACCAGAAACAGGGGGCGTTACCGGGGAGCTGTTTTTT
TRBV6-2/TRBV6-3	TRBD2	once	TRBJ2-5	CASSPRDYGGQETQYF	TGTGCCAGCAGCCCTCGGGACTATGGGGGTCAAGAGACCCAGTACTTC
TRBV5-1	NA	NA	TRBJ2-5	CASSLGQGPETQYF	TGCGCCAGCAGCTTGGGGCAGGGGCCGGAGACCCAGTACTTC
TRBV5-6	NA	NA	TRBJ1-2	CASRRLGRGYTF	TGTGCCAGCCGTCGTTTAGGGAGAGGCTACACCTTC